This TCR beta chain came from a study of long-term antiretroviral therapy in people with HIV. The V end was cut by 4 bases, the J end by 0 bases, with 6 bases between. Germline CDR1 reads SEHNR; CDR2 reads FQNEAQ (reference sequence). This CDR3 spans 13 amino acids. It was version v3.0 of the immunoSEQ assay that was run at survey level. Generated by immunoSEQ multiplex PCR, the TCRdb table keeps only in-frame clones and is missing some. The table has around 19,000 clones, around 84% seen once. This chain links TRBV7-9 with TRBJ1-1, with no clear D. The sequence came from a woman aged 50 to 60 with HIV. The sample consisted of unsorted PBMCs, taken 0.3 years after starting antiretroviral therapy. CDR3 amino acids: CASSSRVNTEAFF. As DNA, the CDR3 is TGTGCCAGCAGCTCCAGAGTGAACACTGAAGCTTTCTTT.